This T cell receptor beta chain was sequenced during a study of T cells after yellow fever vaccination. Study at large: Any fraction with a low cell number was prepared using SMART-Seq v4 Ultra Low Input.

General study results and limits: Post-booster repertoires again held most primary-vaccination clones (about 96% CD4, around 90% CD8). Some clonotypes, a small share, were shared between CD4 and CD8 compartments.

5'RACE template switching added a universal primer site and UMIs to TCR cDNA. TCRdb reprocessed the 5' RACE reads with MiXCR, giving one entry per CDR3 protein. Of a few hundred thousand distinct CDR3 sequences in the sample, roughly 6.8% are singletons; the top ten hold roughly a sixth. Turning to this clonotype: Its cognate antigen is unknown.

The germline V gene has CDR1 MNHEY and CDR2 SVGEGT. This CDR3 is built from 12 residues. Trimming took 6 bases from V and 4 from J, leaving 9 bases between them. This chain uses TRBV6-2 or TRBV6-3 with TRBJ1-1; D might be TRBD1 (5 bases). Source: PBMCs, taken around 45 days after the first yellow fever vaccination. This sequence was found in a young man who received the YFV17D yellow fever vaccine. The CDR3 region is CASRPGGTEAFF. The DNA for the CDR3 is TGTGCCAGCAGACCCGGGGGCACTGAAGCTTTCTTT.